Each of the 19 T cell receptor beta chains below was sequenced from the same sample in a study of cytomegalovirus exposure and HLA in healthy donors. Vbeta (60) and Jbeta (13) primers were used in the PCR. The table came from immunoSEQ multiplex PCR; TCRdb's copy has only in-frame clones and leaves some out. This table has some 180,000 clones, about four fifths appearing once. Sequencing used PBMCs. The source is a female donor in good health and CMV-seronegative.

This chain links TRBV18 with TRBJ2-6, with TRBD1 matching over 8 bases. The trim removed 5 bases at V and 4 bases at J, leaving 10 bases unmatched. Germline-derived CDR1 and CDR2 are KGHSH and LQKENI. CDR3 size: 17 residues. CDR3 DNA sequence: TGTGCCAGCTCAGGTTCCGCCAGGGGGCCCGGGGCCAACGTCCTGACTTTC. This codes for CASSGSARGPGANVLTF.

The chain recombines TRBV7-6 with TRBJ1-6, with 10 nucleotides matching TRBD1. The CDR3 extends over 15 amino acids. V lost 4 bases to trimming and J lost 7 bases; unmatched junction nucleotides: 4. Germline CDR1 is SGHVS and CDR2 is FNYEAQ. This CDR3 reads CASSSGQGVNSPLHF. CDR3 DNA sequence: TGTGCCAGCAGCTCCGGACAGGGGGTCAATTCACCCCTCCACTTT.

The chain links TRBV2 to TRBJ2-3; TRBD2 aligns across 10 bases. With V trimmed by 2 bases and J by 5 bases, 10 bases remained unmatched. The length of the CDR3 is 17 residues. CDR1 is SNHLY, CDR2 FYNNEI, per germline. CDR3 amino acids: CASSETSGAAGGDTQYF. For the CDR3, the DNA is TGTGCCAGCAGTGAAACTAGCGGGGCCGCCGGGGGAGATACGCAGTATTTT.

The chain couples TRBV5-1 to TRBJ2-5; TRBD1 is a possible D gene (6 bases). V was shortened by 4 bases and J by 4 bases, with 14 bases between the two germline ends. CDR1 SGHRS and CDR2 YFSETQ come from the germline V gene. CDR3 size: 14 residues. CDR3 in DNA: TGCGCCAGCAGCATTCAGGGGCCGGGAGAGACCCAGTACTTC. This sequence encodes CASSIQGPGETQYF.

Notes on this clone: Distinct nucleotide sequences in the sample also encode this CDR3. This chain connects TRBV30 to TRBJ1-1; D is unclear. The CDR3 totals 13 residues. The V end was cut by 6 bases, the J end by 7 bases, with 18 bases between. Germline V gene lookup returns CDR1 GTSNPN and CDR2 SVGIG (reference sequence). The CDR3 DNA is TGTGCCTGCGGGATAGCGAGAAGCTTTGAAGCTTTCTTT. It translates to CACGIARSFEAFF.

This chain connects TRBV14 to TRBJ1-1; 9 nucleotides line up with TRBD1. V lost 3 bases and J lost 10; bases outside the gene matches: 6. Per germline, CDR1 SGHDN and CDR2 FVKESK. CDR3 size: 13 residues. The CDR3 sequence: CASSHEDRGGAFF. In DNA form, the CDR3 reads TGTGCCAGCAGCCATGAGGACAGGGGAGGAGCTTTCTTT. Filled out from reference TRBV14 and TRBJ1-1, the complete variable domain reads EAGVTQFPSHSVIEKGQTVTLRCDPISGHDNLYWYRRVMGKEIKFLLHFVKESKQDESGMPNNRFLAERTGGTYSTLKVQPAELEDSGVYFCASSHEDRGGAFFGQGTRLTVV.

The chain links TRBV5-3 to TRBJ2-7, with TRBD1 as a possible D gene (5 bases). TRBV5-3 falls under the ORF class, with uncertain function. This CDR3 comprises 15 residues. The V end was cut by 0 bases, the J end by 5 bases, with 15 bases between. The DNA for the CDR3 is TGTGCCAGAAGCTTGGCCGGGCAGGGATGCGACGAGCAGTACTTC. It codes for CARSLAGQGCDEQYF.

The chain combines TRBV14 with TRBJ2-7, with D maybe TRBD1 (6 bases). V lost 3 bases and J lost 7, with 10 bases in between. This CDR3 contains 12 residues. Germline V gives CDR1 SGHDN, CDR2 FVKESK. The CDR3 nucleotides read TGTGCCAGCAGCCACAGGGGTTGGGAGCAGTACTTC. Its protein product is CASSHRGWEQYF.

The CDR3 DNA follows: TGTGCCAGTAGTGCCAGGGAAGTCCGGGAGACCCAGTACTTC. Amino acid sequence: CASSAREVRETQYF. This sequence joins TRBV19 and TRBJ2-5; D may be TRBD1 (5 bases). The germline CDR1 and CDR2 sequences are LNHDA and SQIVND (reference sequence). Trimming removed 5 bases at V and 5 bases at J, with 15 bases between. The CDR3 is 14 residues long.

This clone came up once. The chain has TRBV7-2 and TRBJ2-7; perhaps TRBD2 as D (5 bases). The CDR3 extends over 14 amino acids. The V gene's germline CDR1 is SGHTA and CDR2 FQGNSA. Trimming left V 5 bases short and J 3 bases short, with 14 bases between. CDR3 nucleotide sequence: TGTGCCAGCAGCCTGTACCGGGAACTCTACGAGCAGTACTTC. This gives the protein CASSLYRELYEQYF.

The rearrangement joins TRBV5-1 to TRBJ1-1; 12 bases line up with TRBD1. This CDR3 is 17 amino acids long. The V gene's germline CDR1 is SGHRS and CDR2 YFSETQ. The junction had 14 bases not matched to a gene; V was cut back by 5 bases and J by 6 bases. CDR3 protein: CASSTGTGGWGWAEAFF. In DNA form, the CDR3 reads TGCGCCAGCAGTACCGGGACAGGGGGCTGGGGTTGGGCTGAAGCTTTCTTT.

Here the CDR3 DNA reads TGTGCCAGCAGCCGAAACTTGGGACAGGGAAGGGAGCAGTTCTTC. Translation gives CASSRNLGQGREQFF. The chain recombines TRBV5-6 with TRBJ2-1; 9 bases fit TRBD1. The germline V gene encodes CDR1 SGHDT and CDR2 YYEEEE. Trimming cost V 4 bases and J 10 bases; bases outside gene matches: 12. This CDR3 has 15 amino acids.

The genes are TRBV7-9 and TRBJ1-2; D is undetermined. The CDR3 is 13 residues long. Trimming removed 4 bases from V and 4 bases from J, with 10 bases in between. Germline V lookup: CDR1 SEHNR, CDR2 FQNEAQ (reference sequence). The CDR3 sequence: CASSSRPGYGYTF. CDR3 bases: TGTGCCAGCAGCTCGAGGCCGGGCTATGGCTACACCTTC. The complete variable domain, with remaining parts taken from reference TRBV7-9 and TRBJ1-2, reads DTGVSQNPRHKITKRGQNVTFRCDPISEHNRLYWYRQTLGQGPEFLTYFQNEAQLEKSRLLSDRFSAERPKGSFSTLEIQRTEQGDSAMYLCASSSRPGYGYTFGSGTRLTVV.

The chain uses TRBV29-1 and TRBJ1-1; no clear D gene. CDR3 length: 11 residues. The germline V gene has CDR1 SQVTM and CDR2 ANQGSEA. Trimming removed 7 bases from V and 6 bases from J, with 12 bases in between. CDR3 nucleotides: TGCAGCGCCCGCTCGGGGTCTGAAGCTTTCTTT. It codes for CSARSGSEAFF.

Regarding this clone: The junction does not match germline at one end; this may be a read error. The genes are TRBV7-9 and TRBJ2-7; 9 positions agree with TRBD1. The CDR3 runs to 15 residues. Looked up from germline, CDR1 is SEHNR and CDR2 is FQNEAQ (reference sequence). CDR3 sequence (DNA): TGTTCCAGCAGCTCCCGGGACAGGGATTACTACGAGCAGTACTTC. This translates into CSSSSRDRDYYEQYF. Variable domain in full (rest from reference TRBV7-9 and TRBJ2-7): DTGVSQNPRHKITKRGQNVTFRCDPISEHNRLYWYRQTLGQGPEFLTYFQNEAQLEKSRLLSDRFSAERPKGSFSTLEIQRTEQGDSAMYLCSSSSRDRDYYEQYFGPGTRLTVT.

The CDR3, as DNA: TGTGCCAGCAGCCCCGTAGGGGGGGGCTACGAGCAGTACTTC. Its translation: CASSPVGGGYEQYF. This chain links TRBV7-6 with TRBJ2-7, with D maybe TRBD2 (7 bases). Germline V CDR1 and CDR2: SGHVS, FNYEAQ. CDR3 size: 14 residues. V lost 5 bases to trimming and J lost 3 bases, with 14 bases between them. The full variable domain, with the rest looked up from reference TRBV7-6 and TRBJ2-7, is GAGVSQSPRYKVTKRGQDVALRCDPISGHVSLYWYRQALGQGPEFLTYFNYEAQQDKSGLPNDRFSAERPEGSISTLTIQRTEQRDSAMYRCASSPVGGGYEQYFGPGTRLTVT.

In this sample, this clone turned up once. J is TRBJ2-1 and V is TRBV7-3; 8 bases match TRBD2. With V trimmed by 5 bases and J by 4 bases, 7 bases remained unmatched. Germline lookup yields CDR1 SGHTA and CDR2 FQGTGA. The CDR3 covers 15 residues. The CDR3 protein is CASSPRGGSYNEQFF. Written as DNA, the CDR3 is TGTGCCAGCAGCCCCCGGGGGGGATCATACAATGAGCAGTTCTTC.

The V call is TRBV5-4, the J call TRBJ1-2; D perhaps matches TRBD1 (6 bases). V was clipped by 2 bases and J by 8 bases, with 16 bases between them. This CDR3 is 14 amino acids long. Germline CDR1 and CDR2: SGHNT and YYREEE (reference sequence). CDR3 region: CASSFGGAAKGYTF. In DNA form, the CDR3 reads TGTGCCAGCAGCTTCGGGGGGGCCGCGAAAGGCTACACCTTC.

The chain joins TRBV6-1 to TRBJ1-5; TRBD1 agrees at 9 bases. Germline values: CDR1 MNHNS, CDR2 SASEGT. The J segment lost 2 bases and the V segment lost 8 bases, leaving 4 bases of the junction unmatched. The CDR3 is made up of 14 amino acids. The CDR3 DNA is TGTGCCAGCGTACAGGGGGCGGGCAATCAGCCCCAGCATTTT. It is translated as CASVQGAGNQPQHF.